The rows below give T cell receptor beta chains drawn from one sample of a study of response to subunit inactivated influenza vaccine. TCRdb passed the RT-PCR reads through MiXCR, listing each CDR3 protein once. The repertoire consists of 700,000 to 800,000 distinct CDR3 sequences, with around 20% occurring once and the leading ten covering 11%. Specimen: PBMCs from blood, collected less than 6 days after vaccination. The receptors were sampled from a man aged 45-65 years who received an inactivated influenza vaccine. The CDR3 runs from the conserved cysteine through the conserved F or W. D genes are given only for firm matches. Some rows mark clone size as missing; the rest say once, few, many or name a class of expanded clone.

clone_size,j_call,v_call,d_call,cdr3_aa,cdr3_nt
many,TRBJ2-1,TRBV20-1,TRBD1,CSAKPGTAIYNEQFF,TGCAGTGCCAAGCCCGGGACAGCCATCTACAATGAGCAGTTCTTC
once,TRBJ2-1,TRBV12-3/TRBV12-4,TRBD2,CASGGLAGSFGNEQFF,TGTGCCAGCGGGGGACTAGCGGGATCTTTTGGTAATGAGCAGTTCTTC
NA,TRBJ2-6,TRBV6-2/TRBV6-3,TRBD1,CASSPADRGLSGANVLTF,TGTGCCAGCAGTCCAGCGGACAGGGGGCTGTCTGGGGCCAACGTCCTGACTTTC
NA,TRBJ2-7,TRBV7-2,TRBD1,CASRSTGTAIYEQYF,TGTGCCAGCAGATCAACCGGGACAGCCATCTACGAGCAGTACTTC
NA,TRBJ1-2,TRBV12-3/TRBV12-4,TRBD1,CASYSPLTGLYGYTF,TGTGCCAGCTATTCCCCTCTGACAGGGCTCTATGGCTACACCTTC
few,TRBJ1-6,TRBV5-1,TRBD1,CASSIGGGQGDSPLHF,TGCGCCAGCAGCATAGGCGGGGGACAGGGGGATTCACCCCTCCACTTT
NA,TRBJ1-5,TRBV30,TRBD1,CAWGETGVGQPQHF,TGTGCCTGGGGGGAAACAGGGGTTGGGCAGCCCCAGCATTTT
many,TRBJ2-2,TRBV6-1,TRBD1,CAIRQGNTGELFF,TGTGCCATCCGACAGGGGAACACCGGGGAGCTGTTTTTT
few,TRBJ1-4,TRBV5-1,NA,CASSLDGSTTNEKLFF,TGCGCCAGCAGCTTGGATGGGAGCACAACTAATGAAAAACTGTTTTTT
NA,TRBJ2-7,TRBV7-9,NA,CASSLVSGSGSYEQYF,TGTGCCAGCAGCTTAGTCTCGGGCTCCGGCTCCTACGAGCAGTACTTC
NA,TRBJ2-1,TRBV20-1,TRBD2,CSARDFGGGHNEQFF,TGCAGTGCTAGAGATTTCGGGGGGGGCCACAATGAGCAGTTCTTC
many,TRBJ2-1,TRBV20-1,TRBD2,CSANLAGASSYNEQFF,TGCAGTGCTAACCTAGCGGGAGCCTCGTCCTACAATGAGCAGTTCTTC
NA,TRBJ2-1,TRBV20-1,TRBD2,CSATTVLAGVYNEQFF,TGCAGTGCCACAACTGTACTAGCGGGGGTGTACAATGAGCAGTTCTTC
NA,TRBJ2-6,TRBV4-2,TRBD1,CASSQEGTGAGANVLTF,TGTGCCAGCAGCCAAGAAGGGACAGGGGCCGGGGCCAACGTCCTGACTTTC
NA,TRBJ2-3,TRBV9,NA,CASSVARRGSLADTQYF,TGTGCCAGCAGCGTAGCCCGTAGAGGTTCCCTCGCAGATACGCAGTATTTT
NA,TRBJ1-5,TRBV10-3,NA,CAISEAGTSNQPQHF,TGTGCCATCAGTGAGGCAGGGACAAGCAATCAGCCCCAGCATTTT
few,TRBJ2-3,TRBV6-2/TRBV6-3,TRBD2,CASSQGLAFTDTQYF,TGTGCCAGCAGTCAGGGACTAGCGTTCACAGATACGCAGTATTTT
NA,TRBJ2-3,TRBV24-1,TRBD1,CATSDPNRGPTQYF,TGTGCCACCAGTGACCCAAACAGGGGGCCTACGCAGTATTTT
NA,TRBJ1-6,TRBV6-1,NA,CATTPTRHNSPLHF,TGTGCCACCACCCCGACAAGACATAATTCACCCCTCCACTTT
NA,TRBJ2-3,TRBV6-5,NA,CASSYSSRATDTQYF,TGTGCCAGCAGTTACTCGAGTCGGGCGACAGATACGCAGTATTTT
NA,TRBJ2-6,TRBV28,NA,CASSSLTVAGANVLTF,TGTGCCAGCAGTTCCTTGACAGTGGCTGGGGCCAACGTCCTGACTTTC
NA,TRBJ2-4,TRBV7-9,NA,CASSSGTRNIQYF,TGTGCCAGCAGCTCCGGGACCAGAAACATTCAGTACTTC
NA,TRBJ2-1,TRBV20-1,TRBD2,CSALSAGAGGNEQFF,TGCAGTGCCCTTTCGGCGGGAGCAGGAGGGAATGAGCAGTTCTTC
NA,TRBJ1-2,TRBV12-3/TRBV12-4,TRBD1,CASSLSPTGGYGYTF,TGTGCCAGCAGTTTATCCCCTACAGGGGGCTATGGCTACACCTTC
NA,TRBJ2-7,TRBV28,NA,CASSPGFRGYEQYF,TGTGCCAGCAGTCCAGGGTTTAGGGGATACGAGCAGTACTTC
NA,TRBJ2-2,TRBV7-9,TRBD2,CASSPTPLAGAGELFF,TGTGCCAGCAGCCCCACCCCGCTAGCGGGAGCCGGGGAGCTGTTTTTT
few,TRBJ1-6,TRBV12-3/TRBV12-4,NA,CASSLAQQLPLHF,TGTGCCAGCAGTTTAGCGCAACAGCTACCCCTCCACTTT
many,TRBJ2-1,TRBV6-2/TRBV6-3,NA,CASKTLSSYNEQFF,TGTGCCAGCAAGACCCTGAGCTCCTACAATGAGCAGTTCTTC
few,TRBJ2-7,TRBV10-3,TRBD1,CATRTGSNEQYF,TGTGCCACCAGGACAGGCTCGAACGAGCAGTACTTC
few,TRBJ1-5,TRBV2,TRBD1,CASRGDRVDQPQHF,TGTGCCAGCAGGGGGGACAGGGTAGATCAGCCCCAGCATTTT
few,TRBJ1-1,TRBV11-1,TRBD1,CASSAFPDRGRTGTEAFF,TGTGCCAGCAGCGCCTTCCCCGACAGGGGGCGCACTGGCACTGAAGCTTTCTTT
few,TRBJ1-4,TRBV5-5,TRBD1,CASSRQGVIDEKLFF,TGTGCCAGCAGCCGACAGGGAGTAATAGATGAAAAACTGTTTTTT
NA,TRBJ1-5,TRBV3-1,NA,CASSQEGVGGNQPQHF,TGTGCCAGCAGCCAAGAAGGTGTTGGAGGCAATCAGCCCCAGCATTTT
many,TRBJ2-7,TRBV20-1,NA,CSARAGTLPTQYF,TGCAGTGCTAGAGCCGGGACTTTGCCCACGCAGTACTTC
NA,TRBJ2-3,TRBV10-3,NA,CAIHRTSTDTQYF,TGTGCCATCCATCGTACTAGCACAGATACGCAGTATTTT
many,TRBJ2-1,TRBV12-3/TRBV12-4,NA,CASSLRLPSYNEQFF,TGTGCCAGCAGTTTAAGACTCCCTTCCTACAATGAGCAGTTCTTC
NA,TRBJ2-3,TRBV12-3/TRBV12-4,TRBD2,CASSRARRGGLPDTQYF,TGTGCCAGCAGTCGGGCTAGACGGGGGGGCCTTCCAGATACGCAGTATTTT
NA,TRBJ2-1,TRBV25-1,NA,CASGVGNEQFF,TGTGCCAGCGGAGTTGGCAATGAGCAGTTCTTC
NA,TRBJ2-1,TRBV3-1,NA,CASSQQADVREQFF,TGTGCCAGCAGCCAACAGGCTGATGTGAGGGAGCAGTTCTTC
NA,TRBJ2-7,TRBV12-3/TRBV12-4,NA,CASREDSAYEQYF,TGTGCCAGCAGGGAAGACAGCGCCTACGAGCAGTACTTC
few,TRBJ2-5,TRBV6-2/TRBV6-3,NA,CASSSDRVISETQYF,TGTGCCAGCAGTTCCGACCGGGTCATCTCAGAGACCCAGTACTTC
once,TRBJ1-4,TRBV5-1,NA,CASSAEGQGEKLFF,TGCGCCAGCAGCGCCGAGGGTCAGGGGGAAAAACTGTTTTTT
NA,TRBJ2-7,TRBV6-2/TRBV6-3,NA,CASSYYATSEQYF,TGTGCCAGCAGTTACTATGCAACGTCCGAGCAGTACTTC
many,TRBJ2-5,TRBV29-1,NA,CSVDGWAEETQYF,TGCAGCGTTGATGGATGGGCGGAAGAGACCCAGTACTTC
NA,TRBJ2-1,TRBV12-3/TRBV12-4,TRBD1,CASNRQGAVGNEQFF,TGTGCCAGCAACCGACAGGGGGCGGTAGGAAATGAGCAGTTCTTC
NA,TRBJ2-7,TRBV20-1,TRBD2,CSARGLAGEQYF,TGCAGTGCTAGGGGACTAGCTGGCGAGCAGTACTTC
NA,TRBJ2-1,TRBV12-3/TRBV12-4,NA,CASTLTDSSYNEQFF,TGTGCCAGCACCCTGACTGACAGCTCCTACAATGAGCAGTTCTTC
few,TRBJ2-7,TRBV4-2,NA,CASSQDLATSYEQYF,TGTGCCAGCAGCCAAGATTTGGCTACGTCTTACGAGCAGTACTTC
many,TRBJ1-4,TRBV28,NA,CASIPRRGKVITNEKLFF,TGTGCCAGCATCCCGAGGAGGGGAAAGGTGATCACTAATGAAAAACTGTTTTTT